The clone carrying this TCR beta chain was seen only once. The sample originates from a study of blood T cell repertoires in COVID-19. Study context: The analysed material was cDNA or gDNA that came from T cells, B-cell-depleted T cells, or PBMCs.

The repertoire was sequenced with immunoSEQ multiplex PCR; TCRdb's copy has only in-frame clones and lacks some. This table holds approximately 250,000 clones, 65% to 90% found once. V trimming: 0 bases; J trimming: 5 bases; junction bases outside the gene matches: 7. Germline-derived CDR1 and CDR2 are SGHRS and YFSETQ. This CDR3 spans 15 amino acids. The study recruited people aged about 18 to 90 years across approximately 25 US areas. Sequencing was done on a sample of PBMCs or T cells enriched from blood (not recorded which). The rearrangement links TRBV5-1 to TRBJ2-5; 7 nucleotides align to TRBD2. The TCR originated in a woman between 50 and 59 years old with acute COVID-19. CDR3 nucleotides: TGCGCCAGCAGCTTGGTGGGGGAGGGGAAGGAGACCCAGTACTTC. Protein: CASSLVGEGKETQYF.